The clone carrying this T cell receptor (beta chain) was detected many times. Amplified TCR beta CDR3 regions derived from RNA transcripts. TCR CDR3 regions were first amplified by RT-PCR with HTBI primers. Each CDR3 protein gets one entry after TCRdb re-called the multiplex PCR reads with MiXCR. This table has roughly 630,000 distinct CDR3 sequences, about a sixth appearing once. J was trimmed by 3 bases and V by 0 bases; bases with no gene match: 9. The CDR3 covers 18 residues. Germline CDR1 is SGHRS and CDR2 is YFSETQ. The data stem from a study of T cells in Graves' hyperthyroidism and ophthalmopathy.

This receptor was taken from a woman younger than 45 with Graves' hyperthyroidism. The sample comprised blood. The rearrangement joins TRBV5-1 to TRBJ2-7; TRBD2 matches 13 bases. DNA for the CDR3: TGCGCCAGCAGCTTGGTACTAGCGGGAGGGTCCCCCCTCTACGAGCAGTACTTC. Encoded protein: CASSLVLAGGSPLYEQYF.